One and the same sample provided the 19 T cell receptor beta chains below, sequenced in a study of shared clonotypes between healthy human individuals. The naive CD8 fraction comprised CD45RO-negative cells positively selected for CCR7 and excluded terminally differentiated effector memory CD45RA+ cells. Libraries were prepared by immunoSEQ multiplex PCR; TCRdb keeps only in-frame clonotypes and omits some of them. The table shows 550,000 to 750,000 clones, with less than 97% occurring only once. Source material: naive CD8+ T cells sorted from blood. The receptor source for this set is a woman younger than 45 in good health.

The chain employs TRBV4-1 and TRBJ2-5; 12 bases map to TRBD2. CDR1 and CDR2 (germline): MGHRA, YSYEKL. Germline trimming cut 4 bases from V and 11 bases from J; bases unmatched to any gene: 8. The length of the CDR3 is 14 residues. The CDR3 sequence: CASSPLAGGGEQYF. CDR3 bases: TGCGCCAGCAGCCCCCTAGCGGGAGGGGGGGAGCAGTACTTC.

For the CDR3, the DNA is TGTGCCAGCAGCCGGGACAGCACCTACGAGCAGTACTTC. It specifies CASSRDSTYEQYF. The chain uses TRBV13 and TRBJ2-5; 7 bases match TRBD1. The J call may not be correct, given that the DNA end is closer to TRBJ2-7. There are 13 residues in the CDR3. Germline lookup yields CDR1 PRHDT and CDR2 FYEKMQ (reference sequence).

This chain uses TRBV7-9 with TRBJ2-2, with D possibly TRBD1 on 5 matching bases. CDR3 length: 12 residues. In germline, CDR1 is SEHNR, CDR2 FQNEAQ (reference sequence). V shed 7 bases and J shed 6 bases, with 9 bases lying between them. This CDR3 reads CASIGAPGELFF. The CDR3 bases are TGTGCCAGCATAGGGGCGCCCGGGGAGCTGTTTTTT. Together with reference TRBV7-9 and TRBJ2-2, the CDR3 gives the full variable domain: DTGVSQNPRHKITKRGQNVTFRCDPISEHNRLYWYRQTLGQGPEFLTYFQNEAQLEKSRLLSDRFSAERPKGSFSTLEIQRTEQGDSAMYLCASIGAPGELFFGEGSRLTVL.

The chain joins TRBV29-1 to TRBJ1-1; no reliable D call. The length of the CDR3 is 10 residues. Germline V gene lookup returns CDR1 SQVTM and CDR2 ANQGSEA. Trimming stripped 4 bases from V and 2 bases from J, with 2 bases between. Here the CDR3 DNA reads TGCAGCGTTGTTAACACTGAAGCTTTCTTT. Translating gives CSVVNTEAFF.

DNA for the CDR3: TGTGCCAGCAGCGCTAGCGGGAGGTTAGCTAATGAGCAGTTCTTC. This sequence encodes CASSASGRLANEQFF. The V call is TRBV9, the J call TRBJ2-1, with 11 bases fitting TRBD2. J gave up 7 bases and V 3 bases, and 6 bases lay outside the gene matches. The germline gives CDR1 SGDLS, CDR2 YYNGEE. The CDR3 totals 15 residues.

For the CDR3, the DNA is TGTGCCAGCAGTCACGGGTCTAGCGGGAGAGGCTACGAGCAGTACTTC. This gives the protein CASSHGSSGRGYEQYF. The rearrangement links TRBV28 to TRBJ2-7; TRBD2 agrees at 10 bases. V shed 5 bases and J 3 bases; nucleotides not matched to a gene: 10. The CDR3 totals 16 residues. CDR1 and CDR2 from the germline V gene are MDHEN and SYDVKM.

The J gene is TRBJ1-4, the V gene TRBV6-5, with D uncertain. This CDR3 is built from 11 residues. Germline CDR1 is MNHEY and CDR2 is SVGAGI. V lost 3 bases to trimming and J lost 7 bases, with 3 bases between them. Here the CDR3 reads CASSYSEKLFF. As DNA, the CDR3 is TGTGCCAGCAGTTATAGTGAAAAACTGTTTTTT.

This rearrangement joins TRBV10-1 to TRBJ2-3; 10 nucleotides match TRBD2. Germline CDR1 and CDR2: WNHNN and SYGVQD (reference sequence). J lost 0 bases, V lost 5 bases, and 8 bases had no gene match. The CDR3 contains 17 residues. The CDR3 protein is CASSTGTSVPSTDTQYF. The CDR3 region has the DNA TGCGCCAGCAGTACCGGGACTAGCGTTCCTAGCACAGATACGCAGTATTTT.

As for this clone: The sample contains more than one DNA sequence encoding this CDR3. CDR3 bases: TGTGCCAGCAGTTACAGGACTGAATATAGCAATCAGCCCCAGCATTTT. It translates to CASSYRTEYSNQPQHF. The rearrangement uses TRBV6-6 and TRBJ1-5; D is unclear. The germline V and J ends were trimmed by 2 bases and 0 bases, with 11 bases remaining between them. Germline V gives CDR1 MNHNY, CDR2 SVGAGI (reference sequence). CDR3 size: 16 residues.

Notes on this clone: This sample includes further DNA sequences coding for the same CDR3. This sequence joins TRBV11-2 and TRBJ2-1; D gene unclear. This CDR3 has 11 residues. Germline CDR1 SGHAT, CDR2 FQNNGV. Trimming left V 1 base short and J 7 bases short, with 2 bases between. DNA for the CDR3: TGTGCCAGCAGCTTAGGGAATGAGCAGTTCTTC. Residues: CASSLGNEQFF.

The rearrangement links TRBV2 to TRBJ2-2, with 8 positions matching TRBD2. The CDR3 sequence is 17 residues long. Germline CDR1 and CDR2: SNHLY and FYNNEI. The V and J ends lost 4 bases and 7 bases, in that order; junction bases with no gene match: 14. In DNA, the CDR3 is TGTGCCAGCAGTGTCTCGGGACTAGACGTCCGTCACGGGGAGCTGTTTTTT. Translating it yields CASSVSGLDVRHGELFF.

This sequence joins TRBV10-3 and TRBJ2-7; 11 bases agree with TRBD1. Germline CDR1 ENHRY, CDR2 SYGVKD. With 3 bases clipped from V and 0 bases from J, the junction kept 7 bases outside the gene matches. The CDR3 has 17 residues. The CDR3 region is CAISDGDRGFNSYEQYF. CDR3 in DNA: TGTGCCATCAGTGACGGGGACAGGGGGTTTAACTCCTACGAGCAGTACTTC.

For the CDR3, the DNA is TGTGCCAGCAGCTTGACGGAGAGCTCCTACAATGAGCAGTTCTTC. It codes for CASSLTESSYNEQFF. V and J are TRBV5-6 and TRBJ2-1; D is ambiguous. V was shortened by 1 base and J by 0 bases, with 8 bases between the two germline ends. This CDR3 has 15 residues. The germline gives CDR1 SGHDT, CDR2 YYEEEE.

This chain uses TRBV2 with TRBJ1-4; TRBD1 agrees at 7 bases. Germline V gene sequence: CDR1 SNHLY, CDR2 FYNNEI. V lost 6 bases to trimming and J lost 2 bases; unmatched junction nucleotides: 12. CDR3 length: 17 residues. CDR3 nucleotides: TGTGCCAGCAGGGCCGATAGGGGGCGCGTGACTAATGAAAAACTGTTTTTT. Its protein is CASRADRGRVTNEKLFF.

The chain links TRBV27 to TRBJ2-7; 9 nucleotides align to TRBD2. The germline V gene encodes CDR1 MNHEY and CDR2 SMNVEV (reference sequence). V was clipped by 2 bases and J by 8 bases; unmatched bases: 7. CDR3 length: 14 residues. This CDR3 is CASSLAGGANKQYF. The CDR3 bases are TGTGCCAGCAGTTTAGCGGGAGGGGCCAACAAGCAGTACTTC.

This rearrangement joins TRBV28 to TRBJ2-5; D is undetermined. V lost 0 bases and J 5 bases, leaving 7 bases between the germline ends. This CDR3 region has 13 residues. Germline V gene sequence: CDR1 MDHEN, CDR2 SYDVKM. CDR3 coding DNA: TGTGCCAGCAGTTTATGGGTGGGGGAGACCCAGTACTTC. It translates to CASSLWVGETQYF.

This chain uses TRBV5-1 with TRBJ2-3; D ambiguous. CDR3 size: 15 residues. Germline loops: CDR1 SGHRS, CDR2 YFSETQ. The V end was cut by 4 bases, the J end by 5 bases, with 17 bases between. In DNA form, the CDR3 reads TGCGCCAGCAGCACATGGACCGTGGGGTTAGATACGCAGTATTTT. This gives the protein CASSTWTVGLDTQYF.

The chain joins TRBV5-8 to TRBJ1-1; D gene ambiguous. The CDR3 length is 15 residues. V lost 4 bases and J 8 bases, leaving 21 bases between the germline ends. CDR1 and CDR2 from the germline V gene are SGHTS and YDEGEE. The CDR3 DNA sequence: TGTGCCAGCAGCCCCCCTCCGTGGGATGCGGGGGAAGCTTTCTTT. This codes for CASSPPPWDAGEAFF.

The DNA for the CDR3 is TGTGCCAGCAGTTTCCTTCAACTCGATCGGGTCCCGGACAATTACGAGCAGTACTTC. This gives the protein CASSFLQLDRVPDNYEQYF. V and J are TRBV28 and TRBJ2-7, with TRBD1 as a possible D gene (5 bases). This CDR3 region has 19 residues. Looked up from germline, CDR1 is MDHEN and CDR2 is SYDVKM. V lost 3 bases and J 4 bases, leaving 28 bases between the germline ends.